What follows are 16 T cell receptor beta chains derived from one specimen sequenced in a study of CD8 T cells in ankylosing spondylitis. Each CDR3 protein gets one entry after TCRdb re-called the 5' RACE reads with MiXCR. This table holds roughly 230,000 distinct CDR3 sequences, more than 15% found once. Sample: blood, either unsorted or a sorted T cell fraction (not recorded which). These receptors all stem from a male donor with ankylosing spondylitis or in good health (not recorded which).

This clonotype showed up just a few times. V gene TRBV5-1 combines with J gene TRBJ2-7, with D unresolved. V gave up 3 bases and J gave up 2 bases, with 9 bases separating them. This CDR3 comprises 13 residues. CDR1 and CDR2 from the germline V gene are SGHRS and YFSETQ. DNA of the CDR3: TGCGCCAGCAGCTATATGGAGCCCTACGAGCAGTACTTC. Translation: CASSYMEPYEQYF.

A few counts support this clonotype. This chain connects TRBV29-1 to TRBJ2-7; 9 positions agree with TRBD2. CDR1 is SQVTM, CDR2 ANQGSEA, per germline. The CDR3 runs 13 residues. The junction had 5 bases not matched to a gene; V was cut back by 4 bases and J by 4 bases. Here the CDR3 DNA reads TGCAGCGTTGGCGGGGGGGACAGATACGAGCAGTACTTC. This gives the protein CSVGGGDRYEQYF.

This clonotype appeared a few times. This chain uses TRBV9 with TRBJ2-3, with a possible D match to TRBD1 (6 bases). Germline V lookup: CDR1 SGDLS, CDR2 YYNGEE. The CDR3 has 17 amino acids. V was clipped by 1 base and J by 1 base, with 16 bases between them. Here the CDR3 reads CASSVSTGTEGTDTQYF. CDR3 in DNA: TGTGCCAGCAGCGTATCGACAGGAACAGAGGGCACAGATACGCAGTATTTT.

The genes are TRBV5-1 and TRBJ2-7; TRBD1 matches at 10 bases. J was trimmed by 0 bases and V by 5 bases; bases with no gene match: 5. Looked up from germline, CDR1 is SGHRS and CDR2 is YFSETQ. The CDR3 consists of 15 residues. The CDR3 DNA reads as TGCGCCAGCAGTCCGGACAGGGGGAGCTCCTACGAGCAGTACTTC. It encodes CASSPDRGSSYEQYF. The full variable domain, completed using reference TRBV5-1 and TRBJ2-7, is KAGVTQTPRYLIKTRGQQVTLSCSPISGHRSVSWYQQTPGQGLQFLFEYFSETQRNKGNFPGRFSGRQFSNSRSEMNVSTLELGDSALYLCASSPDRGSSYEQYFGPGTRLTVT.

In this sample, this clonotype turned up a few times. One end of the junction varies from germline; a read error may be responsible. V usage is TRBV7-7 and J usage is TRBJ2-5, with 11 bases fitting TRBD2. The CDR3 consists of 15 residues. CDR1 and CDR2 (germline): SSHAT, FNYEAQ (reference sequence). For the CDR3, the DNA is TGTGCTAGCAGTTTGACTAGCGGGAAGGCAGAGACCCAGTACTTC. This translates into CASSLTSGKAETQYF.

This clonotype appeared once. The rearrangement links TRBV6-5 to TRBJ2-3, with D perhaps matching TRBD2 (5 bases). The V end lost 4 bases, the J end lost 1 base, and 12 bases lay between the germline ends. The CDR3 length is 15 residues. Per the germline V gene, CDR1 is MNHEY and CDR2 is SVGAGI. CDR3 sequence reads: CASSSVAGRTDTQYF. CDR3 bases: TGTGCCAGCAGTTCTGTCGCGGGTCGCACAGATACGCAGTATTTT.

The chain has TRBV3-1 and TRBJ2-2; D perhaps matches TRBD1 (5 bases). Germline V lookup: CDR1 LGHDT, CDR2 YNNKEL (reference sequence). The germline V and J ends were trimmed by 0 bases and 6 bases, with 14 bases remaining between them. The CDR3 runs to 16 residues. The CDR3 loop reads CASSQDLGLGPGELFF. CDR3 nucleotide sequence: TGTGCCAGCAGCCAAGATCTGGGGCTAGGTCCCGGGGAGCTGTTTTTT.

This clonotype was recorded at least ten times. This chain joins TRBV6-2 or TRBV6-3 and TRBJ1-6, with D unclear. V lost 6 bases and J lost 7, with 10 bases in between. The germline CDR1 and CDR2 sequences are MNHEY and SVGEGT. The CDR3 length is 13 residues. The CDR3 sequence is CASSQEENSPLHF. In DNA form, the CDR3 reads TGTGCCAGCAGCCAAGAGGAGAATTCACCCCTCCACTTT.

The chain recombines TRBV7-9 with TRBJ2-5; 7 bases are shared with TRBD1. The CDR3 runs 15 residues. The germline V gene has CDR1 SEHNR and CDR2 FQNEAQ (reference sequence). The V and J ends lost 2 bases and 2 bases, in that order; junction bases with no gene match: 5. The CDR3 protein is CASSLPTGPQETQYF. CDR3 DNA sequence: TGTGCCAGCAGCTTACCGACAGGGCCACAAGAGACCCAGTACTTC.

V gene TRBV5-6 combines with J gene TRBJ1-5; 7 bases align to TRBD1. CDR3 length: 17 residues. V lost 3 bases and J lost 0; bases outside the gene matches: 9. Germline CDR1 is SGHDT and CDR2 is YYEEEE. The CDR3 loop is CASSSDRGTDSNQPQHF. In DNA, the CDR3 is TGTGCCAGCAGCTCGGATCGGGGGACAGATAGCAATCAGCCCCAGCATTTT.

V gene TRBV20-1 combines with J gene TRBJ2-7; D remains unclear. V lost 3 bases and J 3 bases, leaving 18 bases between the germline ends. Germline V gene sequence: CDR1 DFQATT, CDR2 SNEGSKA (reference sequence). This CDR3 has 15 amino acids. The CDR3 loop reads CSARLYLISLYEQYF. The DNA for the CDR3 is TGCAGTGCTAGGCTCTACCTAATTTCCCTCTACGAGCAGTACTTC.

This clonotype was detected only once. The chain links TRBV7-2 to TRBJ1-3; unclear D gene. V was trimmed by 6 bases and J by 0 bases, leaving 12 bases between them. CDR3 size: 15 residues. CDR1 is SGHTA and CDR2 is FQGNSA in the germline V gene. CDR3 residues: CASRQSGHSGNTIYF. The CDR3 DNA is TGTGCCAGCAGACAATCCGGGCACTCTGGAAACACCATATATTTT.

This chain joins TRBV5-6 and TRBJ2-7, with 9 bases identical to TRBD2. Germline assignment: CDR1 SGHDT and CDR2 YYEEEE. V dropped 5 bases and J dropped 1; count of bases not matched to a gene: 10. This CDR3 has 16 residues. CDR3 amino acids: CASRAKGTSKSYEQYF. In DNA, the CDR3 is TGTGCCAGCAGAGCAAAGGGGACTAGCAAGTCCTACGAGCAGTACTTC.

The chain combines TRBV4-3 with TRBJ2-2; the D is unclear. Trimming stripped 1 base from V and 4 bases from J, with 13 bases between. Looked up from germline, CDR1 is LGHNA and CDR2 is YSLEER. The CDR3 is made up of 16 amino acids. CDR3 residues: CASSQGSSDLTGELFF. CDR3 sequence (DNA): TGCGCCAGCAGCCAAGGATCCAGCGACCTCACCGGGGAGCTGTTTTTT.

This clonotype has a count of ten or more. The V gene is TRBV6-2 or TRBV6-3, the J gene TRBJ2-7, with 8 bases lining up with TRBD1. The CDR3 length is 11 residues. Trimming at V came to 7 bases and at J to 6 bases, leaving 2 bases not matched to a gene. The germline V gene encodes CDR1 MNHEY and CDR2 SVGEGT. CDR3 amino acids: CASTGGFEQYF. CDR3 in DNA: TGTGCCAGCACAGGGGGCTTCGAGCAGTACTTC.

The chain combines TRBV7-9 with TRBJ2-6; D ambiguous. V lost 4 bases and J lost 0, with 13 bases in between. Per germline, CDR1 SEHNR and CDR2 FQNEAQ (reference sequence). The CDR3 spans 17 residues. Written as DNA, the CDR3 is TGTGCCAGCAGCTCCCGAATCGGAAGCTCTGGGGCCAACGTCCTGACTTTC. Translating gives CASSSRIGSSGANVLTF.